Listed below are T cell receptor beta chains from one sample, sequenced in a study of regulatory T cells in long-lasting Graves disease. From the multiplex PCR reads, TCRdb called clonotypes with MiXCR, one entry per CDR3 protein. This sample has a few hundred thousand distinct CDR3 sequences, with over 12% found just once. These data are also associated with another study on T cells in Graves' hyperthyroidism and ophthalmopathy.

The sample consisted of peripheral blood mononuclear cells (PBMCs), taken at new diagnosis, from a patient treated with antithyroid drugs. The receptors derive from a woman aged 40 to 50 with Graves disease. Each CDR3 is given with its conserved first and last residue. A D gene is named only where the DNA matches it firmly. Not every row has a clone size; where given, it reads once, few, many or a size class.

TGCGCCAGCAGCCAAGCCCTAGGGTTGTACGAGCAGTACTTC	CASSQALGLYEQYF	TRBV4-1	TRBJ2-7	few	.
TGTGCCAGCAGCTTAGAGACCCGGGACACGGCTGGGCAAAGGGAGCAGTTCTTC	CASSLETRDTAGQREQFF	TRBV7-6	TRBJ2-1	many	.
TGTGCCAGCAGTTTAAGGTTGGGGTACGAGCAGTACTTC	CASSLRLGYEQYF	TRBV28	TRBJ2-7	few	.
TGTGCCAGCAGTTTACAGGGGGTGGACGGGGAGCCGTTTTTT	CASSLQGVDGEPFF	TRBV27	TRBJ2-2	.	TRBD1
TGTGCCAGCAGTTATTATGGAGCCACTTTAAACACTGAAGCTTTCTTT	CASSYYGATLNTEAFF	TRBV6-5	TRBJ1-1	.	.
TGTGCCAGTAGTACCGTAGCGAGCGCCTACGAGCAGTACTTC	CASSTVASAYEQYF	TRBV19	TRBJ2-7	.	.
TGCAGTGCTACGACCAGTTATCGCACAGATACGCAGTATTTT	CSATTSYRTDTQYF	TRBV20-1	TRBJ2-3	many	.
TGTGCCAGCAGCTGGGAGCGGACCTACAATGAGCAGTTCTTC	CASSWERTYNEQFF	TRBV13	TRBJ2-1	many	.
TGTGCCATCAGGGGCAGTTCCACCTACGAGCAGTACTTC	CAIRGSSTYEQYF	TRBV10-3	TRBJ2-7	.	.
TGCAGTGCTAGAGATGGGGGGACTAGCGGTGACAATGAGCAGTTCTTC	CSARDGGTSGDNEQFF	TRBV20-1	TRBJ2-1	few	TRBD2
TGTGCCAGCAGATCGGAGACTACGGATACGCAGTATTTT	CASRSETTDTQYF	TRBV6-2/TRBV6-3	TRBJ2-3	few	.
TGTGCCAGCACGCGGCGAGGGCCTAGCACAGATACGCAGTATTTT	CASTRRGPSTDTQYF	TRBV2	TRBJ2-3	many	.
TGTGCCAGCAGTGATAGCGGGAGCGACGCTGGGGCCAACGTCCTGACTTTC	CASSDSGSDAGANVLTF	TRBV2	TRBJ2-6	many	TRBD2
TGTGCCAGCAGTTTAAGTCTAGGTAACACTGAAGCTTTCTTT	CASSLSLGNTEAFF	TRBV12-3/TRBV12-4	TRBJ1-1	many	.
TGCGCCAGCAGCTCCTCGGGACTGGCGGGTTTAAACAATGAGCAGTTCTTC	CASSSSGLAGLNNEQFF	TRBV5-1	TRBJ2-1	many	.
TGCAGTGCGGAGGTGGGGGGTGGTGAGAACGATGGCTACACCTTC	CSAEVGGGENDGYTF	TRBV20-1	TRBJ1-2	.	.
TGTGCCAGCAGTGGATCAGCGGGTCAAGAGACCCAGTACTTC	CASSGSAGQETQYF	TRBV28	TRBJ2-5	many	.
TGTGCCAGCTCACCCCTAGACCTTTTCGGACAGGGCGGAAGAAACACCATATATTTT	CASSPLDLFGQGGRNTIYF	TRBV18	TRBJ1-3	few	TRBD1